A single T cell receptor beta chain is shown here with its context. The record originates from a study of blood T cell repertoires in COVID-19. Profiling relied on immunoSEQ multiplex PCR, and the TCRdb table lists in-frame clones only, not all of them. Of more than 110,000 clones detected, approximately 84% appear once; the ten largest clones hold 4.5% to 5.5%. The cohort comprised adults aged roughly 18 to 95 years residing in approximately 25 US areas. The receptor comes from a man between 40 and 49 years old with acute COVID-19. The sequencing sample was made of PBMCs or T cells enriched from blood (not recorded which).

CDR3 residues: CASSLAPLATDTQYF. The CDR3 DNA sequence: TGTGCCAGCAGCTTAGCCCCACTAGCGACAGATACGCAGTATTTT. The genes are TRBV7-6 and TRBJ2-3; 7 bases fit TRBD2. Unmatched junction bases numbered 3, after V lost 0 bases and J lost 3 bases. The CDR3 length is 15 residues. Germline CDR1 is SGHVS and CDR2 is FNYEAQ.